Sequencing of this T cell receptor (beta chain) was carried out in a study of blood T cell repertoires in COVID-19. Original methodology: Using reference gene primer amplification, nucleated cell counts were estimated. Sequenced by immunoSEQ multiplex PCR; TCRdb stores in-frame clones only, minus some. Clone size and the V and J calls come from that table; the DNA yielded D and trimming. The sample consists of approximately 110,000 clones, under 80% of them appearing once. This clone came up once. This clonotype originated in a man between 65 and 85 years old with active or convalescent COVID-19. The specimen sequenced was peripheral blood.

Here the CDR3 DNA reads TGTGCCAGTAGTATGGCCAGGTCCTATGGCTACACCTTC. The encoded protein is CASSMARSYGYTF. The chain uses TRBV19 and TRBJ1-2; no firm D call. The CDR3 spans 13 residues. CDR1 LNHDA and CDR2 SQIVND come from the germline V gene (reference sequence). V lost 3 bases, J lost 4 bases, and 9 bases lay in between.